The T cell receptor beta chain under discussion was sequenced for a study of T cell changes during pregnancy in multiple sclerosis. Assay used: immunoSEQ multiplex PCR; TCRdb lists only in-frame clones, some missing. The table lists about 40,000 clones, roughly nine tenths of them singletons, with roughly 0.72% in the top ten. The junction had 2 bases not matched to a gene; V was cut back by 4 bases and J by 2 bases. The CDR3 runs to 14 residues. Germline CDR1 reads SGHTA; CDR2 reads FQGTGA. V and J are TRBV7-3 and TRBJ1-2, with 9 positions matching TRBD1. The sample in question was CD4+ T cells from peripheral blood mononuclear cells, obtained before pregnancy. The TCR sequence derives from a female donor with multiple sclerosis, enrolled in a pregnancy study. The DNA for the CDR3 is TGTGCCAGCAGCTCCACAGGGGGCAACTATGGCTACACCTTC. This translates into CASSSTGGNYGYTF.